Below, 26 T cell receptor beta chains from the same sample are listed, as sequenced in a study of T-cell memory formation after mild COVID-19. TCRdb re-analysed the 5' RACE reads in MiXCR, keeping a single row per CDR3 protein. The table records 350,000 or so distinct CDR3 sequences, about 21% of them present only once. Sequenced input: PBMCs or a T cell subset sorted from them (not recorded which). The receptors were sampled from an adult woman who had mild COVID-19 (a few samples of this study predate the infection). Cell type and time point are not known.

The chain employs TRBV20-1 and TRBJ2-7, with D possibly TRBD1 on 6 matching bases. The germline V gene has CDR1 DFQATT and CDR2 SNEGSKA (reference sequence). V was clipped by 5 bases and J by 6 bases, with 8 bases between them. CDR3 size: 10 residues. CDR3 nucleotides: TGCAGTGCTCAGACAGGCGAGCAGTACTTC. This gives the protein CSAQTGEQYF.

The chain combines TRBV24-1 with TRBJ2-3; 10 positions agree with TRBD2. V dropped 5 bases and J dropped 4; count of bases not matched to a gene: 2. The V gene's germline CDR1 is KGHDR and CDR2 SFDVKD. This CDR3 is 14 amino acids long. The CDR3 here is CATSASGRSDTQYF. CDR3 DNA: TGTGCCACCAGTGCTAGCGGGAGATCAGATACGCAGTATTTT.

The V gene is TRBV6-4, the J gene TRBJ2-2, with unresolved D. Per germline, CDR1 MRHNA and CDR2 SNTAGT. This CDR3 comprises 13 residues. The ends were cut back, 5 bases at V and 7 bases at J, with 11 bases in the middle. CDR3 DNA sequence: TGTGCCAGCAGTTTCGTCGGCGGCGGGGAGCTGTTTTTT. Its protein is CASSFVGGGELFF.

The chain joins TRBV5-6 to TRBJ2-7, with 9 bases identical to TRBD1. This CDR3 comprises 15 residues. V lost 2 bases and J lost 5; bases outside the gene matches: 8. Germline assignment: CDR1 SGHDT and CDR2 YYEEEE. In nucleotides, the CDR3 is TGTGCCAGCAGCTTAGGGGACAGGGAGGTCCACGAGCAGTACTTC. Its translation is CASSLGDREVHEQYF.

The rearrangement links TRBV3-1 to TRBJ2-1; D uncertain. There are 13 residues in the CDR3. The V gene's germline CDR1 is LGHDT and CDR2 YNNKEL (reference sequence). V gave up 5 bases and J gave up 9 bases, with 14 bases separating them. In DNA form, the CDR3 reads TGTGCCAGCAGCGGTCATGCGGCCGGTGAGCAGTTCTTC. This sequence encodes CASSGHAAGEQFF.

This clonotype appeared a few times. CDR3 DNA sequence: TGTGCCACCAGTGATTTAACCCGGACAGATGGCTACACCTTC. This encodes CATSDLTRTDGYTF. The chain joins TRBV24-1 to TRBJ1-2; possibly TRBD1 for D (6 bases). This CDR3 spans 14 amino acids. The germline V gene encodes CDR1 KGHDR and CDR2 SFDVKD. Trimming removed 1 base at V and 6 bases at J, with 11 bases between.

The chain uses TRBV4-3 and TRBJ1-2, with D unresolved. Germline CDR1 and CDR2: LGHNA and YSLEER. This CDR3 is 15 amino acids long. The germline V and J ends were trimmed by 0 bases and 4 bases, with 12 bases remaining between them. The CDR3, as DNA: TGCGCCAGCAGCCAAGATATAACTCGGATCTATGGCTACACCTTC. It codes for CASSQDITRIYGYTF.

In this sample, this clonotype turned up a few times. The V and J genes are TRBV5-1 and TRBJ1-1; D possibly corresponds to TRBD1 (6 bases). The length of the CDR3 is 13 residues. The germline gives CDR1 SGHRS, CDR2 YFSETQ. The germline V and J ends were trimmed by 5 bases and 4 bases, with 12 bases remaining between them. CDR3 nucleotide sequence: TGCGCCAGCAGTCGGGACAAGAGCACTGAAGCTTTCTTT. This gives the protein CASSRDKSTEAFF.

The gene calls are TRBV19 and TRBJ2-7, with 11 bases that match TRBD1. The germline gives CDR1 LNHDA, CDR2 SQIVND (reference sequence). V lost 4 bases and J lost 7; bases outside the gene matches: 3. The CDR3 loop spans 13 amino acids. The CDR3 reads CASSTDRGREQYF. The CDR3 DNA sequence: TGTGCCAGTAGTACGGACAGGGGGCGGGAGCAGTACTTC.

This clonotype was recorded many times. The chain uses TRBV6-2 or TRBV6-3 and TRBJ2-1; D might be TRBD1 (5 bases). Trimming removed 2 bases from V and 0 bases from J, with 5 bases in between. Germline V CDR1 and CDR2: MNHEY, SVGEGT. The CDR3 runs to 14 residues. CDR3 residues: CASSYDSSYNEQFF. Written as DNA, the CDR3 is TGTGCCAGCAGTTACGACAGCTCCTACAATGAGCAGTTCTTC.

The V call is TRBV29-1, the J call TRBJ1-2; D is uncertain. CDR3 size: 16 residues. CDR1 is SQVTM and CDR2 is ANQGSEA in the germline V gene. The V and J ends lost 6 bases and 5 bases respectively, with 25 bases between them. CDR3 in DNA: TGCAGCGTCGGCCCCCTTGGGCAGACCCCTTCGTATGGCTACACCTTC. Its translation is CSVGPLGQTPSYGYTF.

This clonotype was observed at least ten times. J is TRBJ1-1 and V is TRBV27; D call uncertain. Trimming shortened V by 4 bases and J by 11 bases, and 20 bases separated the two germline ends. This CDR3 comprises 14 residues. CDR1 is MNHEY and CDR2 is SMNVEV in the germline V gene (reference sequence). CDR3 protein: CASSSNRLNEAAFF. In nucleotides, the CDR3 is TGTGCCAGCAGTTCTAACCGTTTGAACGAGGCCGCTTTCTTT.

This chain joins TRBV6-6 and TRBJ1-2; tentative D call: TRBD1 (5 bases). Trimming left V 2 bases short and J 3 bases short, with 7 bases between. The CDR3 contains 13 residues. Looked up from germline, CDR1 is MNHNY and CDR2 is SVGAGI (reference sequence). The CDR3 sequence: CASSYPGDYGYTF. The DNA of the CDR3 is TGTGCCAGCAGTTACCCGGGGGACTATGGCTACACCTTC.

The gene calls are TRBV10-3 and TRBJ2-1; possibly TRBD1 for D (5 bases). Trimming removed 6 bases from V and 1 base from J, with 7 bases in between. This CDR3 is 13 amino acids long. CDR1 ENHRY and CDR2 SYGVKD come from the germline V gene. In nucleotides, the CDR3 is TGTGCCATCAGAAGACAGTCCTACAATGAGCAGTTCTTC. Its translation is CAIRRQSYNEQFF.

The CDR3 region is CATSDLRSGGEADTQYF. CDR3 in DNA: TGTGCCACCAGTGATTTGAGGAGCGGGGGGGAGGCAGATACGCAGTATTTT. The V call is TRBV24-1, the J call TRBJ2-3, with 10 nucleotides matching TRBD2. The germline V gene has CDR1 KGHDR and CDR2 SFDVKD. Germline trimming cut 0 bases from V and 4 bases from J; bases unmatched to any gene: 6. This CDR3 is 17 amino acids long.

This clonotype appeared a few times. The chain recombines TRBV20-1 with TRBJ2-3, with 12 bases matching TRBD2. CDR1 and CDR2 from the germline V gene are DFQATT and SNEGSKA (reference sequence). J was trimmed by 5 bases and V by 2 bases; bases with no gene match: 2. There are 14 residues in the CDR3. The CDR3 nucleotides are TGCAGTGCTAGAAGACTAGCGGGGGTAGATACGCAGTATTTT. Protein sequence: CSARRLAGVDTQYF.

The chain employs TRBV19 and TRBJ2-3; D call uncertain. There are 17 residues in the CDR3. Trimming removed 5 bases at V and 0 bases at J, with 18 bases between. CDR1 and CDR2 (germline): LNHDA, SQIVND (reference sequence). The CDR3: CASSLRLSPTSTDTQYF. For the CDR3, the DNA is TGTGCCAGTAGTCTCCGCCTCTCCCCGACTAGCACAGATACGCAGTATTTT.

This clonotype was observed a few times. V gene TRBV5-1 combines with J gene TRBJ2-5, with D possibly TRBD1 on 6 matching bases. The CDR3 extends over 16 amino acids. Trimming removed 4 bases from V and 2 bases from J, with 18 bases in between. From germline, CDR1 is SGHRS and CDR2 YFSETQ. The CDR3 spells CASSPVPQGKQETQYF. As DNA, the CDR3 is TGCGCCAGCAGCCCGGTCCCACAGGGTAAACAAGAGACCCAGTACTTC.

V is TRBV7-6 and J is TRBJ1-2; no clear D. With 5 bases removed from V and 4 bases from J, the gap between germline ends came to 20 bases. The germline V gene has CDR1 SGHVS and CDR2 FNYEAQ. The CDR3 is 16 amino acids. CDR3 protein: CASSPRFTAYSYGYTF. CDR3 in DNA: TGTGCCAGCAGCCCCCGTTTCACGGCCTATAGCTATGGCTACACCTTC.

This clonotype was found many times. The chain employs TRBV7-6 and TRBJ2-5, with D unresolved. Germline V lookup: CDR1 SGHVS, CDR2 FNYEAQ. The CDR3 totals 14 residues. V was trimmed by 5 bases and J by 6 bases, leaving 16 bases between them. CDR3 residues: CASSPMAQEKTQYF. The CDR3 nucleotides are TGTGCCAGCAGCCCCATGGCCCAGGAAAAGACCCAGTACTTC. The full variable domain, rest sourced from reference TRBV7-6 and TRBJ2-5, is GAGVSQSPRYKVTKRGQDVALRCDPISGHVSLYWYRQALGQGPEFLTYFNYEAQQDKSGLPNDRFSAERPEGSISTLTIQRTEQRDSAMYRCASSPMAQEKTQYFGPGTRLLVL.

The chain links TRBV7-2 to TRBJ2-1; D perhaps matches TRBD2 (5 bases). The CDR3 covers 13 residues. V was shortened by 4 bases and J by 4 bases, with 8 bases between the two germline ends. Germline V gene data show CDR1 as SGHTA and CDR2 as FQGNSA. CDR3 sequence (DNA): TGTGCCAGCAGCTACGGGGTTTACAATGAGCAGTTCTTC. Residues: CASSYGVYNEQFF.

This clonotype was seen a handful of times. This chain joins TRBV5-8 and TRBJ2-2, with a possible D match to TRBD1 (6 bases). Germline V gene data show CDR1 as SGHTS and CDR2 as YDEGEE. The germline V and J ends were trimmed by 6 bases and 1 base, with 13 bases remaining between them. The CDR3 is 15 amino acids. CDR3 protein: CASTPLDRNTGELFF. The CDR3 nucleotides are TGTGCCAGCACCCCATTGGACAGGAACACCGGGGAGCTGTTTTTT.

This clonotype was recorded a few times. This rearrangement joins TRBV7-8 to TRBJ2-1; TRBD1 matches at 12 bases. The ends lost 5 bases at V and 9 bases at J; junction bases unmatched: 14. CDR3 size: 17 residues. Germline V CDR1 and CDR2: SGHVS, FQNEAQ. As DNA, the CDR3 is TGTGCCAGCAGCACTGCCACCCGGGACAGGGGGCGTCGTGAGCAGTTCTTC. Translating it yields CASSTATRDRGRREQFF. The variable domain in full, with the rest retrieved from reference TRBV7-8 and TRBJ2-1, is GAGVSQSPRYKVAKRGQDVALRCDPISGHVSLFWYQQALGQGPEFLTYFQNEAQLDKSGLPSDRFFAERPEGSVSTLKIQRTQQEDSAVYLCASSTATRDRGRREQFFGPGTRLTVL.

This clonotype showed up just a few times. This chain uses TRBV6-5 with TRBJ2-1; 12 positions match TRBD2. V was clipped by 2 bases and J by 4 bases; unmatched bases: 3. The V gene's germline CDR1 is MNHEY and CDR2 SVGAGI. The CDR3 spans 16 residues. CDR3 amino acids: CASSYLAGGGYNEQFF. CDR3 DNA: TGTGCCAGCAGTTACCTAGCGGGAGGGGGTTACAATGAGCAGTTCTTC.

This rearrangement joins TRBV6-5 to TRBJ1-2; TRBD1 matches at 7 bases. Per germline, CDR1 MNHEY and CDR2 SVGAGI. The CDR3 sequence is 13 residues long. The V gene end was trimmed by 7 bases and the J gene end by 1 base; junction bases not matched to a gene: 3. CDR3 sequence: CASKDRDNYGYTF. CDR3 DNA: TGTGCCAGCAAAGACAGGGATAACTATGGCTACACCTTC.

This clonotype appeared a few times. CDR3 DNA: TGTGCCACCAGTGATAACGGCAGGGGGAGCGATGAGCAGTTCTTC. Residues: CATSDNGRGSDEQFF. This chain connects TRBV24-1 to TRBJ2-1; 7 nucleotides line up with TRBD1. With V trimmed by 3 bases and J by 8 bases, 9 bases remained unmatched. CDR1 and CDR2 from the germline V gene are KGHDR and SFDVKD. The CDR3 spans 15 residues.